This T cell receptor (beta chain) was obtained from a study of T-cell memory formation after mild COVID-19. Notes on the study in general: Clones from the second wave (peaking day 37) had unconfirmed SARS-CoV-2 specificity. For contracting clones, CD4+ ones sat mainly in CM and EM, CD8+ in EMRA. Day 15 to 85 contracting clones showed balanced CD4/CD8; day 15 to 37 expanders favored CD4+. Within pre-infection memory, some responding clones were found, suggesting cross-reactive memory joined.

MiXCR, run by TCRdb on the 5' RACE reads, gives a single entry per CDR3 protein. The profile covers 75,000 to 95,000 distinct CDR3 sequences, with over 13% appearing a single time and approximately 40% taken by the ten largest. As to this clonotype: Its antigen is still unknown.

The receptor was derived from a man aged 18 to 30 who had mild COVID-19 (a few samples of this study predate the infection). Cell type and time point are not known. Specimen: PBMCs or a T cell subset sorted from them (not recorded which).

CDR3 in DNA: TGTGCCAGCAGCTTCGGGGTGTCGACCTACGAGCAGTACTTC. Protein sequence: CASSFGVSTYEQYF. The chain recombines TRBV7-2 with TRBJ2-7; D is possibly TRBD2 (5 bases). Trimming left V 3 bases short and J 2 bases short, with 11 bases between. Germline V gene sequence: CDR1 SGHTA, CDR2 FQGNSA. This CDR3 spans 14 amino acids.